Following are 13 T cell receptor beta chains from one sample sequenced in a study of T cell repertoires in cytomegalovirus infection. From the reads, TCRdb called clonotypes with MiXCR, one entry per CDR3 protein. There are hundreds of thousands of distinct CDR3 sequences in the sample; 20% to 30% occur only once, and under 8.5% lies in the top ten. Sequenced: CD8+ T cells from PBMCs. These receptors were collected from a human donor in good health (CMV status not recorded). Some clones in this sample may be carry-over from other donors' samples.

This clonotype was observed many times. The J gene is TRBJ2-7, the V gene TRBV7-9; 9 nucleotides agree with TRBD1. V lost 5 bases and J lost 4; bases outside the gene matches: 6. Germline CDR1 SEHNR, CDR2 FQNEAQ (reference sequence). The CDR3 spans 14 residues. CDR3 amino acids: CASSGDRVIYEQYF. The DNA for the CDR3 is TGTGCCAGCAGCGGGGACAGGGTTATTTACGAGCAGTACTTC.

This clonotype was picked up many times. The chain is built from TRBV6-1 and TRBJ2-7; maybe TRBD2 (7 bases). V was shortened by 7 bases and J by 4 bases, with 17 bases between the two germline ends. CDR3 length: 14 amino acids. Germline values: CDR1 MNHNS, CDR2 SASEGT. The CDR3 DNA reads TGTGCCAGCAAGGGGGGGCAGGGCGGTTACGAGCAGTACGTC. This encodes CASKGGQGGYEQYV.

The chain recombines TRBV24-1 with TRBJ2-3; D call uncertain. CDR3 length equals 14 residues. In germline, CDR1 is KGHDR, CDR2 SFDVKD. The V end was cut by 3 bases, the J end by 6 bases, with 12 bases between. The CDR3 coding sequence is TGTGCCACCAGTGATAGTGGCCTGTTCGATACGCAGTATTTT. Translating it yields CATSDSGLFDTQYF.

This clonotype was counted a few times. V and J are TRBV12-3 or TRBV12-4 and TRBJ2-5, with D unclear. The CDR3 runs to 12 residues. Trimming left V 3 bases short and J 4 bases short, with 6 bases between. DNA for the CDR3: TGTGCCAGCAGTTTCAACGGAGAGACCCAGTACTTC. Translated: CASSFNGETQYF.

The gene calls are TRBV29-1 and TRBJ2-6; possibly TRBD1 or TRBD2 for D (5 bases each). V was clipped by 1 base and J by 3 bases, with 13 bases between them. This CDR3 region has 16 residues. Germline values: CDR1 SQVTM, CDR2 ANQGSEA. The CDR3 protein is CSVEVRGAGGANVLTF. In DNA, the CDR3 is TGCAGCGTTGAAGTTAGAGGGGCGGGTGGGGCCAACGTCCTGACTTTC.

V usage is TRBV5-4 and J usage is TRBJ2-3; TRBD1 agrees at 7 bases. The length of the CDR3 is 15 residues. Unmatched junction bases numbered 11, after V lost 4 bases and J lost 6 bases. Germline V gives CDR1 SGHNT, CDR2 YYREEE (reference sequence). The CDR3 here is CASSIGTASRDTQYF. In DNA form, the CDR3 reads TGTGCCAGCAGCATCGGGACAGCCAGTCGGGATACGCAGTATTTT.

J is TRBJ1-1 and V is TRBV6-4; TRBD1 might be the D (5 bases). There are 13 residues in the CDR3. With 5 bases removed from V and 6 bases from J, the gap between germline ends came to 13 bases. The germline V gene has CDR1 MRHNA and CDR2 SNTAGT. This CDR3 is CASSMGPGAEAFF. The CDR3 DNA reads TGTGCCAGCAGTATGGGCCCGGGGGCTGAAGCTTTCTTT.

This clonotype has a handful of counts. The V gene is TRBV4-1, the J gene TRBJ2-2; no clear D. The V end lost 0 bases, the J end lost 6 bases, and 17 bases lay between the germline ends. Germline V gives CDR1 MGHRA, CDR2 YSYEKL. CDR3 size: 17 residues. CDR3 coding DNA: TGCGCCAGCAGCCAAGATGATTCTAATAGAAAGTCCGGGGAGCTGTTTTTT. Translating it yields CASSQDDSNRKSGELFF.

Many counts were recorded for this clonotype. The V gene is TRBV7-9, the J gene TRBJ2-4, with D possibly matching TRBD2 (5 bases). This CDR3 spans 16 amino acids. Between the trimmed V and J ends, which lost 5 bases and 1 base, there was a span of 15 bases. Looked up from germline, CDR1 is SEHNR and CDR2 is FQNEAQ (reference sequence). The DNA for the CDR3 is TGTGCCAGCAGCCCCAGCACTAGTTTGGCCAAAAACATTCAGTACTTC. This encodes CASSPSTSLAKNIQYF.

The table lists this clonotype with many counts. V is TRBV7-2 and J is TRBJ2-7, with D tentatively TRBD1 or TRBD2 (5 bases each). The CDR3 is 14 residues long. Germline CDR1 reads SGHTA; CDR2 reads FQGNSA. The V end lost 5 bases, the J end lost 3 bases, and 14 bases lay between the germline ends. CDR3 loop: CASSVGRGGYEQYV. The CDR3 region has the DNA TGTGCCAGCAGCGTGGGACGCGGAGGCTACGAGCAGTACGTC.

This clonotype showed up just a few times. The chain employs TRBV29-1 and TRBJ1-6, with TRBD1 matching over 8 bases. Germline V gene sequence: CDR1 SQVTM, CDR2 ANQGSEA. The V segment lost 8 bases and the J segment 8 bases; nucleotides outside the gene matches: 8. This CDR3 is built from 13 residues. CDR3 in DNA: TGCAGCCCCTGGACAGGGCGTGATTCACCCCTCCACTTT. Its protein product is CSPWTGRDSPLHF.

This clonotype was observed many times. The rearrangement uses TRBV10-3 and TRBJ2-1; perhaps TRBD2 as D (6 bases). Germline lookup yields CDR1 ENHRY and CDR2 SYGVKD. The V end was cut by 7 bases, the J end by 6 bases, with 13 bases between. CDR3 length: 13 amino acids. CDR3 region: CAIMGGPLNEQFF. In DNA, the CDR3 is TGTGCCATCATGGGGGGTCCCCTCAATGAGCAGTTCTTC.

V and J are TRBV28 and TRBJ1-2; 7 bases are shared with TRBD1. CDR1 MDHEN and CDR2 SYDVKM come from the germline V gene. The V gene end was trimmed by 2 bases and the J gene end by 5 bases; junction bases not matched to a gene: 11. This CDR3 contains 16 residues. The CDR3 here is CASSLESTGRLYGYTF. The CDR3 coding sequence is TGTGCCAGCAGTTTAGAATCGACAGGGAGACTATATGGCTACACCTTC.